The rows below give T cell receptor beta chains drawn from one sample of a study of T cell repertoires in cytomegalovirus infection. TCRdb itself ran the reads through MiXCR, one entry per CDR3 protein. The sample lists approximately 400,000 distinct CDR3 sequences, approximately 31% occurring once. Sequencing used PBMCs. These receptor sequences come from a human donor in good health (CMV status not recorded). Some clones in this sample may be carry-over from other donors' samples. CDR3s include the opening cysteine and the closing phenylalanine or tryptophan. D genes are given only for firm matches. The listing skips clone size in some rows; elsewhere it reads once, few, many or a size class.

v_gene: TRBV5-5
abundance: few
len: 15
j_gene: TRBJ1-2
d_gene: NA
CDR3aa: CASSLEGPRGYGYTF
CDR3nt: TGTGCCAGCAGCTTGGAGGGGCCTCGAGGCTATGGCTACACCTTC

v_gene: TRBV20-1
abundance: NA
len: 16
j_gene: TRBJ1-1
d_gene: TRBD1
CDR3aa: CSARDLGTGSLTEAFF
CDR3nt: TGCAGTGCTAGAGATTTGGGGACAGGGTCCCTCACTGAAGCTTTCTTT

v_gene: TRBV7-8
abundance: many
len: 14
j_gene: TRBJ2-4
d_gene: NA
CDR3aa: CASTEGGGINIQYF
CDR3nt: TGTGCCAGCACCGAAGGAGGGGGTATTAACATTCAGTACTTC

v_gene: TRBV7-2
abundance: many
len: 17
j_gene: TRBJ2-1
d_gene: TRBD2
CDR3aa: CASSLVASGGAGNEQFF
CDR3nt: TGTGCCAGCAGCTTAGTTGCTAGCGGGGGGGCCGGCAATGAGCAGTTCTTC

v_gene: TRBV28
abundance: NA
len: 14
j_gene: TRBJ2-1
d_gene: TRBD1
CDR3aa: CASSHGQGWNEQFF
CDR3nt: TGTGCCAGCAGTCACGGACAGGGGTGGAATGAGCAGTTCTTC

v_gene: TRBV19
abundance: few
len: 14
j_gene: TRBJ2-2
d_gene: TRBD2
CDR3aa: CASQPGLKTGELFF
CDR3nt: TGTGCCAGCCAACCGGGACTAAAGACCGGGGAGCTGTTTTTT

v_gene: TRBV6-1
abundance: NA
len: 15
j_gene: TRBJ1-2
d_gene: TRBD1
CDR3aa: CASSGVPGQGYGYTF
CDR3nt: TGTGCCAGCAGTGGGGTCCCGGGACAGGGGTATGGCTACACCTTC

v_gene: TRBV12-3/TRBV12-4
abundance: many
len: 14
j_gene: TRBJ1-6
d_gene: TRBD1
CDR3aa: CASSSTGGNSPLHF
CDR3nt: TGTGCCAGCAGTTCGACAGGGGGAAATTCACCCCTCCACTTT

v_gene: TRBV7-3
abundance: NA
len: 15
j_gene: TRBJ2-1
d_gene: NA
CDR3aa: CASSRSGPAYNEQFF
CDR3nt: TGTGCCAGCAGCCGAAGTGGGCCCGCCTACAATGAGCAGTTCTTC

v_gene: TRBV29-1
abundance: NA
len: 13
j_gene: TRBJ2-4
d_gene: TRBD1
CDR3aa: CSGQQGTENIQYF
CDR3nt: TGCAGCGGCCAACAGGGGACGGAAAACATTCAGTACTTC

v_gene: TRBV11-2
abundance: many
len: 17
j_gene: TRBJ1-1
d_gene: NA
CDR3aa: CASSLSGVAPMNTEAFF
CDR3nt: TGTGCCAGCAGCTTATCCGGAGTGGCCCCTATGAACACTGAAGCTTTCTTT

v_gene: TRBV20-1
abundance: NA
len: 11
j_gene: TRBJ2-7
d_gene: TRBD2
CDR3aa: CSARTAGEPYF
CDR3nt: TGCAGTGCTAGAACGGCGGGGGAGCCTTACTTC

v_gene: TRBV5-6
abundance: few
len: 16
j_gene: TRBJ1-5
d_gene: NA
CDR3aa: CASSKNREVSNQPQHF
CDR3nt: TGTGCCAGCAGCAAAAACAGGGAGGTGAGCAATCAGCCCCAGCATTTT

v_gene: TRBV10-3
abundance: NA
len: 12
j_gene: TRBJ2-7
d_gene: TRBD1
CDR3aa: CAISRQGYEQYF
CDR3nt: TGTGCCATCAGTAGACAGGGGTACGAGCAGTACTTC

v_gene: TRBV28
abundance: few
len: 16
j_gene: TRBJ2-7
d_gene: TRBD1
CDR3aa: CASSPPQGQAVHEQYF
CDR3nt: TGTGCCAGCAGCCCCCCTCAGGGACAGGCGGTCCACGAGCAGTACTTC

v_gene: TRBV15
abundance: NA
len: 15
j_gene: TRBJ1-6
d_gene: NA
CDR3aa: CATSPRVGEGSPLHF
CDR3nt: TGTGCCACCAGCCCCAGAGTAGGGGAAGGATCACCCCTCCACTTT

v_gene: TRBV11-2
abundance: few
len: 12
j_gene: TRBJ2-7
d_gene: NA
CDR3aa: CASSGPSREQYF
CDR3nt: TGTGCCAGCAGTGGACCTTCACGCGAGCAGTACTTC

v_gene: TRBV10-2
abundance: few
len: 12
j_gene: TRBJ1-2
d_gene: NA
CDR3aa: CASSESSSGYTF
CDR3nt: TGCGCCAGCAGTGAGTCAAGTAGTGGCTACACCTTC

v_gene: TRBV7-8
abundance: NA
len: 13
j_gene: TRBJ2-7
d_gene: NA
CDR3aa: CASSSTVSYEQYF
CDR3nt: TGTGCCAGCAGCTCGACAGTCTCCTACGAGCAGTACTTC

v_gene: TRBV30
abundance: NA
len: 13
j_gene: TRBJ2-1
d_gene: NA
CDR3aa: CAWISDGYNEKFF
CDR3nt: TGTGCCTGGATCTCGGACGGTTACAATGAGAAGTTCTTC

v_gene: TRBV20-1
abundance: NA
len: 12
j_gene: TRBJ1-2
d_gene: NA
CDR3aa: CSARAHSYGYTF
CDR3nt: TGCAGTGCTAGGGCCCACAGCTATGGCTACACCTTC

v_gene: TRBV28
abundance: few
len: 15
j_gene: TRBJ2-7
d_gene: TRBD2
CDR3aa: CASSPGTGLAYEQYF
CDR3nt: TGTGCCAGCAGCCCCGGAACGGGACTAGCCTACGAGCAGTACTTC

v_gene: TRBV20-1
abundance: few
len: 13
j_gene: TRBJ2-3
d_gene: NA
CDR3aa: CSAYGTGTDTQYF
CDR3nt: TGCAGTGCTTACGGGACGGGCACAGATACGCAGTATTTT

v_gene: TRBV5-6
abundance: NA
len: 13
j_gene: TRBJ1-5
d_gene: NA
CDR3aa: CASSPSARGPQHF
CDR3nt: TGTGCCAGCAGCCCCTCCGCCCGGGGGCCCCAGCATTTT

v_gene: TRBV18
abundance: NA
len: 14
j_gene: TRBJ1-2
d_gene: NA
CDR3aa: CASSRGGRDYGYTF
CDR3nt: TGTGCCAGCTCGCGAGGGGGACGAGACTATGGCTACACCTTC

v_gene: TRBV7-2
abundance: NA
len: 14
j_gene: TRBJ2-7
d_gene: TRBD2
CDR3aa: CANSLGTSYDEQYF
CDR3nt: TGTGCCAACAGCTTAGGGACTAGCTATGACGAGCAGTACTTC

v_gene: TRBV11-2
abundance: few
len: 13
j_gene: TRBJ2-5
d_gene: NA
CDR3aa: CASSAPGKETQYF
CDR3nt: TGTGCCAGCAGCGCTCCGGGGAAAGAGACCCAGTACTTC

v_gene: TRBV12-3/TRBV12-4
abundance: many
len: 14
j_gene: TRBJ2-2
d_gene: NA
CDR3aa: CASSPRGGPGELFF
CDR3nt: TGTGCCAGCAGCCCTAGGGGGGGCCCCGGGGAGCTGTTTTTT

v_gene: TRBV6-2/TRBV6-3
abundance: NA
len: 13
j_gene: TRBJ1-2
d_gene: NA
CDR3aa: CASSYGQHYGYTF
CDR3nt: TGTGCCAGCAGTTATGGGCAGCACTATGGCTACACCTTC

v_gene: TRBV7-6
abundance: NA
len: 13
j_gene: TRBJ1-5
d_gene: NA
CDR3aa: CASSPIVGQPQHF
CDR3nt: TGTGCCAGCAGCCCCATTGTGGGTCAGCCCCAGCATTTT

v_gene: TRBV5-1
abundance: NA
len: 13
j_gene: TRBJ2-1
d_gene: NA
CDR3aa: CASSADGDNEQFF
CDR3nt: TGCGCCAGCAGCGCGGACGGGGACAATGAGCAGTTCTTC

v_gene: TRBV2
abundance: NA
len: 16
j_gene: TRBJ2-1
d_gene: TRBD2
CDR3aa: CASSKGTSGGYNEQFF
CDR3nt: TGTGCCAGCAGCAAAGGGACTAGCGGGGGGTACAATGAGCAGTTCTTC

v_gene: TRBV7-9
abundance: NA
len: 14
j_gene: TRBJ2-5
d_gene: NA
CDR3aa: CASSLGSVGETQYF
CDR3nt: TGTGCCAGCAGCTTAGGTTCTGTGGGTGAGACCCAGTACTTC

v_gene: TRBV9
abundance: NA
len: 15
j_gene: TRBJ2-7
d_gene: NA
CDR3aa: CASSQTPGSSYEQYF
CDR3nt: TGTGCCAGCAGCCAAACCCCAGGGAGCTCCTACGAGCAGTACTTC

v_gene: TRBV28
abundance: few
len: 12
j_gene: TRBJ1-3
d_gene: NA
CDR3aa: CASSQGRNTIYF
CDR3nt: TGTGCCAGCAGTCAAGGGAGAAACACCATATATTTT

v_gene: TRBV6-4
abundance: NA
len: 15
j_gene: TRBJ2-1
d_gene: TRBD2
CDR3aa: CASSEIAGEVNEQFF
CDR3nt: TGTGCCAGCAGTGAGATAGCGGGGGAAGTAAATGAGCAGTTCTTC